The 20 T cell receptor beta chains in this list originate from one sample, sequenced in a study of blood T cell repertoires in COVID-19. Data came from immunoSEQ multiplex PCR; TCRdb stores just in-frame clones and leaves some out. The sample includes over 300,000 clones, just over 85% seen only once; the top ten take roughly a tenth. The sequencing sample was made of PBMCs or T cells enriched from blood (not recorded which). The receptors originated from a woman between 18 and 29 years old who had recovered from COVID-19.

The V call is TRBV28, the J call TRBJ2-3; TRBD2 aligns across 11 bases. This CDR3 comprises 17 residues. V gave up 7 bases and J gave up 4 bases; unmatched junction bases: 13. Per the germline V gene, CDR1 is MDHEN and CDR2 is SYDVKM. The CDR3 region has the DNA TGTGCCAGCACTTTGCAGACTAGCGGGATGCCTGCAGATACGCAGTATTTT. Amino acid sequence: CASTLQTSGMPADTQYF. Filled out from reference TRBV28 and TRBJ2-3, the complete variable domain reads DVKVTQSSRYLVKRTGEKVFLECVQDMDHENMFWYRQDPGLGLRLIYFSYDVKMKEKGDIPEGYSVSREKKERFSLILESASTNQTSMYLCASTLQTSGMPADTQYFGPGTRLTVL.

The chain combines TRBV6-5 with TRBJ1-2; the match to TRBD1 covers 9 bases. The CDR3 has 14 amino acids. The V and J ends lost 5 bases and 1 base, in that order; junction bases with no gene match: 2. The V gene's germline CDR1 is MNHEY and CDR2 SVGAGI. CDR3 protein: CASSPTGGNYGYTF. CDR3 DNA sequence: TGTGCCAGCAGTCCGACAGGGGGTAACTATGGCTACACCTTC.

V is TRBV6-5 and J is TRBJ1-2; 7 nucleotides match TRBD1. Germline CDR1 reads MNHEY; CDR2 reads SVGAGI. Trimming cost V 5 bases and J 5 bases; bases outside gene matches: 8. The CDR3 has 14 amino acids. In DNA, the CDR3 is TGTGCCAGCAGTACCGGGACAGACGAATATGGCTACACCTTC. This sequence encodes CASSTGTDEYGYTF.

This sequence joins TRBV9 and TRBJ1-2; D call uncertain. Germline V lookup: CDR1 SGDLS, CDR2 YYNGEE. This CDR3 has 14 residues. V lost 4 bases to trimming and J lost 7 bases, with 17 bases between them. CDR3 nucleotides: TGTGCCAGCAGCCCTCGCCATACAACGGGTGGCTACACCTTC. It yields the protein CASSPRHTTGGYTF.

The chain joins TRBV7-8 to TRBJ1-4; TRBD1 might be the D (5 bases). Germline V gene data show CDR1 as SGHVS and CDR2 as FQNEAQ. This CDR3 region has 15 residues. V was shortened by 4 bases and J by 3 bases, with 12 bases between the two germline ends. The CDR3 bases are TGTGCCAGCAGCTCAGGGTGGGGGGCTAATGAAAAACTGTTTTTT. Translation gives CASSSGWGANEKLFF.

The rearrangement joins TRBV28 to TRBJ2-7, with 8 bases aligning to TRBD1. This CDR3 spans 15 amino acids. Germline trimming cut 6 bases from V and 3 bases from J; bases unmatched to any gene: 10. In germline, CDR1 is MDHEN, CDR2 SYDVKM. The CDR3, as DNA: TGTGCCAGCAGCCCCCCCGGCAGGGGGCTCTACGAGCAGTACTTC. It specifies CASSPPGRGLYEQYF.

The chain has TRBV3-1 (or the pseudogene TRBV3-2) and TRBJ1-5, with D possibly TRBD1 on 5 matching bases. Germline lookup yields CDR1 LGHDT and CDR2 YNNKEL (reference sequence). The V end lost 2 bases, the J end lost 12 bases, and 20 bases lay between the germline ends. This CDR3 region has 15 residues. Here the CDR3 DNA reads TGTGCCAGCAGCCAAAGCCCCGCCACAGGTGGCCTCCAGCATTTT. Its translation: CASSQSPATGGLQHF.

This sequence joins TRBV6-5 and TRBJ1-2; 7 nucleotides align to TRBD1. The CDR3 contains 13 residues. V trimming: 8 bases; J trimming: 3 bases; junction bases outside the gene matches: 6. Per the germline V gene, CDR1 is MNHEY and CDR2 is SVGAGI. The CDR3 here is CASSDRAYYGYTF. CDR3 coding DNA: TGTGCCAGCTCAGACAGGGCCTACTATGGCTACACCTTC.

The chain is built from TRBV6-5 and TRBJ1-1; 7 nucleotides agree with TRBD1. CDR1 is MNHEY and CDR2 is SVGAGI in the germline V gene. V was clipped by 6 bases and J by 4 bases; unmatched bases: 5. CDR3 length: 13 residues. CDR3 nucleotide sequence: TGTGCCAGCAGATCGGACAGGCGCACTGAAGCTTTCTTT. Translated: CASRSDRRTEAFF.

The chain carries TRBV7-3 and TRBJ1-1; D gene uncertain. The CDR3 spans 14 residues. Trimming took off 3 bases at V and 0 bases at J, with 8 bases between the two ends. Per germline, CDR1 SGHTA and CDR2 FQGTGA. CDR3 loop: CASSFAGMNTEAFF. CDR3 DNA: TGTGCCAGCAGCTTTGCCGGGATGAACACTGAAGCTTTCTTT.

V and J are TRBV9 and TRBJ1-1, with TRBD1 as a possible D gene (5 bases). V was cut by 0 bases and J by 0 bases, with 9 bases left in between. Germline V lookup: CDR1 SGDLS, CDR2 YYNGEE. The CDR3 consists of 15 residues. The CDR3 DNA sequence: TGTGCCAGCAGCGTAGGACAGACCATGAACACTGAAGCTTTCTTT. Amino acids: CASSVGQTMNTEAFF.

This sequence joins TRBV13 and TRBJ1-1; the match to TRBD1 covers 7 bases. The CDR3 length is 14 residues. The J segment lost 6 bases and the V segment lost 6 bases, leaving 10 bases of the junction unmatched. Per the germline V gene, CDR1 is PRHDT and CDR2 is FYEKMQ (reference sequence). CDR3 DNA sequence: TGTGCCAGCAGACGACAGGGCAAGCATGCTGAAGCTTTCTTT. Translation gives CASRRQGKHAEAFF.

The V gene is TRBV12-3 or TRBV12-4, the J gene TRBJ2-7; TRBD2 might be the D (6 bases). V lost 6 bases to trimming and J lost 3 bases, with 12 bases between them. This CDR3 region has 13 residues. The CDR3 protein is CASRGDSDYEQYF. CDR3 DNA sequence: TGTGCCAGCAGGGGGGACTCAGACTACGAGCAGTACTTC.

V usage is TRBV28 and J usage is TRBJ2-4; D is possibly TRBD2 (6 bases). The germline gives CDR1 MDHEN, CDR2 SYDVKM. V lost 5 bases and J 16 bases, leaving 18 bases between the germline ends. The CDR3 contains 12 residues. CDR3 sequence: CASSQARGRGYF. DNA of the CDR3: TGTGCCAGCAGTCAAGCGCGGGGACGGGGCTACTTC.

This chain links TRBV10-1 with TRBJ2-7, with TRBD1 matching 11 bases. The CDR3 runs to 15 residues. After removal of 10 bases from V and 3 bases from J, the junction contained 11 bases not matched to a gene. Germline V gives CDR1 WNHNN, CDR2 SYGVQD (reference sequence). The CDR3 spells CANQSRDRGCYEQYF. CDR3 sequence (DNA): TGCGCCAACCAATCCCGGGACAGGGGGTGCTACGAGCAGTACTTC.

The CDR3 nucleotides are TGTGCCTGGAGTGAGGGGGCGTCTAATGAAAAACTGTTTTTT. Residues: CAWSEGASNEKLFF. This chain links TRBV30 with TRBJ1-4, with TRBD1 identical over 7 bases. This CDR3 comprises 14 residues. Per the germline V gene, CDR1 is GTSNPN and CDR2 is SVGIG (reference sequence). Unmatched junction bases numbered 2, after V lost 1 base and J lost 3 bases.

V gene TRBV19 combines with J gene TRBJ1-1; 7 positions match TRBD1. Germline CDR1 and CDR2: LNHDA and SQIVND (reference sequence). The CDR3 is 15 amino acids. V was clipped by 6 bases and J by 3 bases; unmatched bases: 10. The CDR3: CASSFQTGQYTEAFF. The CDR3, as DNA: TGTGCCAGTAGCTTCCAGACAGGGCAGTACACTGAAGCTTTCTTT.

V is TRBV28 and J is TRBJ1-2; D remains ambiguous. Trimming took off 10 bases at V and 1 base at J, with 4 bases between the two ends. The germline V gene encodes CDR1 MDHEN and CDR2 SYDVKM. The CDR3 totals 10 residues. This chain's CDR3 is CATGNYGYTF. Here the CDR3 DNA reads TGTGCCACCGGTAACTATGGCTACACCTTC.

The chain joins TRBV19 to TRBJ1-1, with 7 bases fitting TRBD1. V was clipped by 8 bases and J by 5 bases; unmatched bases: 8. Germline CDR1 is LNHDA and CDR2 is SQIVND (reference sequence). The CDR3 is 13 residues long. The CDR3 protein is CASAPQGRTEAFF. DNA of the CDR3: TGTGCCAGTGCGCCACAGGGGCGGACTGAAGCTTTCTTT. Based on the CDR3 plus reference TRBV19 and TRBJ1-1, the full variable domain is DGGITQSPKYLFRKEGQNVTLSCEQNLNHDAMYWYRQDPGQGLRLIYYSQIVNDFQKGDIAEGYSVSREKKESFPLTVTSAQKNPTAFYLCASAPQGRTEAFFGQGTRLTVV.

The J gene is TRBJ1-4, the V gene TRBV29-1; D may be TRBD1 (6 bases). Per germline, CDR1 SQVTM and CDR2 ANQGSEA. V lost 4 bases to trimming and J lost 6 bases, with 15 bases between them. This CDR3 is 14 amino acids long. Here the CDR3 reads CSVGNRVGDEKLFF. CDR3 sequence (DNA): TGCAGCGTTGGCAACAGGGTGGGGGATGAAAAACTGTTTTTT.